The clone carrying this T cell receptor beta chain has at least ten counts. This may stem from a read error, because a much larger clone lies one nucleotide away. TCRdb recomputed calls from the PCR reads with MiXCR, one row per CDR3 protein. The table lists 10,000 to 14,000 distinct CDR3 sequences, about 60% of them singletons. CDR1 is KGHDR and CDR2 is SFDVKD in the germline V gene. With 0 bases clipped from V and 7 bases from J, the junction kept 5 bases outside the gene matches. The CDR3 extends over 16 amino acids. This sample was included in a study of tumor-infiltrating lymphocytes in oesophageal squamous cell carcinoma.

The gene calls are TRBV24-1 and TRBJ2-7; 13 bases align to TRBD2. The TCR originated in a male donor with esophageal squamous cell carcinoma. Specimen: esophageal tumor tissue. CDR3 sequence reads: CATSDLGTSGINEQYF. CDR3 in DNA: TGTGCCACCAGTGATTTGGGGACTAGCGGGATTAATGAGCAGTACTTC.